Presented here are 21 T cell receptor beta chains from one specimen sequenced in a study of T cells after yellow fever vaccination. TCRdb redid the calling of the 5' RACE reads with MiXCR, one entry per CDR3 protein. Of hundreds of thousands of distinct CDR3 sequences in the sample, roughly 8.7% are singletons; the top ten hold under 20%. Sequencing used PBMCs, obtained on the day of the first yellow fever vaccination. The receptors stem from a man in his late teens or twenties who received the YFV17D yellow fever vaccine.

The CDR3 loop is CASSWTGSNTEAFF. The CDR3 coding sequence is TGTGCCAGCAGTTGGACAGGGTCCAACACTGAAGCTTTCTTT. This chain connects TRBV6-2 or TRBV6-3 to TRBJ1-1; TRBD1 aligns across 8 bases. Unmatched junction bases numbered 3, after V lost 4 bases and J lost 2 bases. The V gene's germline CDR1 is MNHEY and CDR2 SVGEGT. The CDR3 covers 14 residues.

The sample holds many counts of this clonotype. The chain links TRBV9 to TRBJ2-1; TRBD1 matches 8 bases. Germline V gene data show CDR1 as SGDLS and CDR2 as YYNGEE. Trimming at V came to 4 bases and at J to 0 bases, leaving 6 bases not matched to a gene. The CDR3 is 16 amino acids. CDR3 DNA sequence: TGTGCCAGCAGCCCCCGGACAGGGAGCTCCTACAATGAGCAGTTCTTC. This gives the protein CASSPRTGSSYNEQFF.

The J gene is TRBJ2-5, the V gene TRBV19, with 8 bases fitting TRBD2. The CDR3 is made up of 16 amino acids. Germline CDR1 LNHDA, CDR2 SQIVND (reference sequence). The J segment lost 4 bases and the V segment lost 2 bases, leaving 9 bases of the junction unmatched. The chain's CDR3 is CASSILSGGLTETQYF. CDR3 nucleotide sequence: TGTGCCAGTAGTATACTGAGCGGGGGTCTGACAGAGACCCAGTACTTC.

CDR3 amino acids: CSAQGDTEAFF. In DNA form, the CDR3 reads TGCAGTGCCCAGGGGGACACTGAAGCTTTCTTT. This chain connects TRBV20-1 to TRBJ1-1; 7 nucleotides line up with TRBD1. Germline V CDR1 and CDR2: DFQATT, SNEGSKA (reference sequence). The CDR3 has 11 amino acids. V lost 6 bases and J lost 3; bases outside the gene matches: 1.

The sample holds many counts of this clonotype. This chain uses TRBV7-3 with TRBJ1-1, with 10 bases lining up with TRBD1. The CDR3 contains 14 residues. CDR1 and CDR2 from the germline V gene are SGHTA and FQGTGA. V trimming: 4 bases; J trimming: 3 bases; junction bases outside the gene matches: 2. CDR3 protein: CASSSGTGDTEAFF. The CDR3 region has the DNA TGTGCCAGCAGCTCGGGGACAGGGGACACTGAAGCTTTCTTT.

This clonotype turned up a few times. The chain carries TRBV20-1 and TRBJ1-5; D not certain. This CDR3 is built from 13 residues. The germline V gene encodes CDR1 DFQATT and CDR2 SNEGSKA (reference sequence). V shed 0 bases and J shed 3 bases, with 6 bases lying between them. The CDR3 coding sequence is TGCAGTGCTAGAGAGGCAAACAATCAGCCCCAGCATTTT. Protein: CSAREANNQPQHF.

The rearrangement joins TRBV10-2 to TRBJ2-2, with 13 bases identical to TRBD2. J lost 6 bases, V lost 3 bases, and 4 bases had no gene match. Germline V lookup: CDR1 WSHSY, CDR2 SAAADI. This CDR3 is 16 amino acids long. CDR3 in amino acids: CASSDTSGGVAGELFF. The CDR3, as DNA: TGCGCCAGCAGTGACACTAGCGGGGGGGTGGCCGGGGAGCTGTTTTTT.

The CDR3 nucleotides are TGCGCCAGCAGCCACCATTCGACAGGCTTTGGAAACACCATATATTTT. It translates to CASSHHSTGFGNTIYF. The chain recombines TRBV4-1 with TRBJ1-3, with a weak D call TRBD1 (6 bases). Germline V gene lookup returns CDR1 MGHRA and CDR2 YSYEKL. The CDR3 is made up of 16 amino acids. The V gene lost 3 bases and the J gene lost 3 bases, with 15 bases spanning the gap.

In its sample, this clonotype was seen a few times. The chain employs TRBV6-1 and TRBJ2-7; 9 bases fit TRBD2. This CDR3 comprises 14 residues. With V trimmed by 6 bases and J by 3 bases, 6 bases remained unmatched. Germline CDR1 MNHNS, CDR2 SASEGT. In DNA form, the CDR3 reads TGTGCCAGCAGCCTCTCGCGGGGGGGCTACGAGCAGTACTTC. Encoded protein: CASSLSRGGYEQYF.

This clonotype has more than one count but fewer than ten. This chain joins TRBV12-5 and TRBJ2-3, with D possibly being TRBD2 (7 bases). The CDR3 spans 18 residues. The V end lost 2 bases, the J end lost 2 bases, and 20 bases lay between the germline ends. CDR1 LGHNT and CDR2 FRNRAP come from the germline V gene. DNA of the CDR3: TGTGCTAGTGGTTTGATCAAAAAAGGGGGGGGGTCCACAGATACGCAGTATTTT. Amino acids: CASGLIKKGGGSTDTQYF.

The rearrangement links TRBV24-1 to TRBJ1-2, with TRBD1 matching 7 bases. In germline, CDR1 is KGHDR, CDR2 SFDVKD. V dropped 3 bases and J dropped 5; count of bases not matched to a gene: 8. The CDR3 contains 15 residues. The CDR3 DNA reads as TGTGCCACCAGTGATCCCGGGACAGACTTTTATGGCTACACCTTC. Its translation: CATSDPGTDFYGYTF.

This clonotype has more than one count but fewer than ten. The DNA for the CDR3 is TGCGCCAGCAGCTTGGAAGAAGTTGGGACAGGGGCTTTCTTT. It is translated as CASSLEEVGTGAFF. The chain employs TRBV5-1 and TRBJ1-1, with 9 positions matching TRBD1. The germline V gene encodes CDR1 SGHRS and CDR2 YFSETQ. Trimming removed 0 bases from V and 11 bases from J; junction bases left unmatched: 8. The CDR3 is 14 residues long.

There are a few counts of this clonotype. V usage is TRBV9 and J usage is TRBJ2-6; the match to TRBD2 covers 12 bases. The CDR3 totals 18 residues. Germline CDR1 SGDLS, CDR2 YYNGEE. V lost 4 bases and J lost 2; bases outside the gene matches: 7. The CDR3 sequence: CASSPRASGGAGANVLTF. The CDR3 coding sequence is TGTGCCAGCAGCCCCCGGGCTAGCGGGGGGGCTGGGGCCAACGTCCTGACTTTC.

This clonotype was counted only a few times. The genes are TRBV6-5 and TRBJ2-2, with a weak D call TRBD1 (6 bases). V was cut by 0 bases and J by 6 bases, with 8 bases left in between. The CDR3 contains 14 residues. Germline lookup yields CDR1 MNHEY and CDR2 SVGAGI. The CDR3 bases are TGTGCCAGCAGTTACTCAGGGGGACCCGGGGAGCTGTTTTTT. Amino acids: CASSYSGGPGELFF.

V is TRBV4-1 and J is TRBJ1-6; D not certain. The V end was cut by 1 base, the J end by 9 bases, with 13 bases between. The length of the CDR3 is 15 residues. CDR1 is MGHRA, CDR2 YSYEKL, per germline. This CDR3 reads CASSQAWGNGSPLHF. CDR3 DNA: TGCGCCAGCAGCCAAGCCTGGGGTAACGGTTCACCCCTCCACTTT.

The J gene is TRBJ2-5, the V gene TRBV6-1; D is uncertain. The CDR3 covers 13 residues. Trimming pared 6 bases from V and 5 bases from J, leaving 13 bases between. From germline, CDR1 is MNHNS and CDR2 SASEGT. The CDR3 DNA reads TGTGCCAGCAGACCGGCTATCCAGGAGACCCAGTACTTC. As protein: CASRPAIQETQYF.

This clonotype was counted many times. The J gene is TRBJ2-5, the V gene TRBV2; D remains unclear. The CDR3 has 14 amino acids. V shed 5 bases and J shed 1 base, with 11 bases lying between them. Germline CDR1 is SNHLY and CDR2 is FYNNEI. CDR3 DNA sequence: TGTGCCAGCAGTTTCCAGAACCTCCAAGAGACCCAGTACTTC. As protein: CASSFQNLQETQYF.

This chain uses TRBV27 with TRBJ2-7; D is possibly TRBD1 (5 bases). With 3 bases removed from V and 5 bases from J, the gap between germline ends came to 11 bases. Germline CDR1 MNHEY, CDR2 SMNVEV (reference sequence). This CDR3 contains 13 residues. Here the CDR3 DNA reads TGTGCCAGCAGTTTTCGACAGTCCCACGAGCAGTACTTC. It specifies CASSFRQSHEQYF.

This clonotype has only a few counts. The rearrangement links TRBV12-3 or TRBV12-4 to TRBJ2-3; a possible D gene is TRBD2 (7 bases). The CDR3 spans 16 residues. V lost 6 bases to trimming and J lost 5 bases, with 21 bases between them. In DNA, the CDR3 is TGTGCCAGCAGGCTCGGGGGGCCACGACTTGTAGATACGCAGTATTTT. Translated, it gives CASRLGGPRLVDTQYF.

The gene calls are TRBV12-3 or TRBV12-4 and TRBJ2-4; D is unresolved. The V gene lost 3 bases and the J gene lost 0 bases, with 6 bases spanning the gap. The CDR3 consists of 14 residues. The CDR3: CASSLTAAKNIQYF. In nucleotides, the CDR3 is TGTGCCAGCAGTTTGACCGCAGCCAAAAACATTCAGTACTTC.

This chain connects TRBV5-5 to TRBJ2-5; TRBD1 matches at 8 bases. V trimming: 4 bases; J trimming: 7 bases; junction bases outside the gene matches: 9. From germline, CDR1 is SGHKS and CDR2 YYEKEE (reference sequence). This CDR3 has 14 residues. The CDR3 region has the DNA TGTGCCAGCAGCGCCGGGACAGGACCCATGACCCAGTACTTC. Translation gives CASSAGTGPMTQYF.